The clone carrying this TCR beta chain has just a few counts. Antigen specificity is unknown. The second PCR ran about 6 to 11 cycles with a sample-barcoded 5' primer and J-beta primers. Each cDNA molecule, via a template-switch adaptor with 12 random nucleotides, was tagged. MiXCR, applied by TCRdb to the 5' RACE reads, yields one record per CDR3 protein. This sample has approximately 490,000 distinct CDR3 sequences, with 20% to 30% found just once. The data are from a study of blood T cells in healthy people across ages. Study observations and caveats: Aged donors had fewer naive CD4+ cells and lower diversity than long-lived donors.

These data are also associated with another study on T cells of mothers and their children. Turning to that study: Donation involved a few healthy Caucasian mothers and the six children that they had.

The sequence derives from a boy between 5 and 17 years old in good health. Sequencing input: blood.

CDR3 sequence (DNA): TGTGCCAGCAGCTCTTCCGGGACAGGGGATTATAGCAATCAGCCCCAGCATTTT. Translated: CASSSSGTGDYSNQPQHF. The V gene is TRBV7-9, the J gene TRBJ1-5; TRBD1 agrees at 10 bases. The CDR3 sequence is 18 residues long. Germline CDR1 SEHNR, CDR2 FQNEAQ (reference sequence). J lost 0 bases, V lost 4 bases, and 9 bases had no gene match.